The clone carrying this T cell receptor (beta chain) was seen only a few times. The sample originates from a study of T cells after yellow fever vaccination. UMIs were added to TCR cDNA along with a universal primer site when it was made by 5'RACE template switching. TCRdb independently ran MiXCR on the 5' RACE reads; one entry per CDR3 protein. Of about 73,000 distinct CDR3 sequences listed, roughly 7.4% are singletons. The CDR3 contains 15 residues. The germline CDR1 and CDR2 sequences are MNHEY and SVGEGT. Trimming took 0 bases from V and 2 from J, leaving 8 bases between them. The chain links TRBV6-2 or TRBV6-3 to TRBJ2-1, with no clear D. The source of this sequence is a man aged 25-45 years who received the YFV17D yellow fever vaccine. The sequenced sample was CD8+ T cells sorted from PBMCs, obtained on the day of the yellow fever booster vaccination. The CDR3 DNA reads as TGTGCCAGCAGTTACTCTCGGGTACCCTACAATGAGCAGTTCTTC. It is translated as CASSYSRVPYNEQFF.